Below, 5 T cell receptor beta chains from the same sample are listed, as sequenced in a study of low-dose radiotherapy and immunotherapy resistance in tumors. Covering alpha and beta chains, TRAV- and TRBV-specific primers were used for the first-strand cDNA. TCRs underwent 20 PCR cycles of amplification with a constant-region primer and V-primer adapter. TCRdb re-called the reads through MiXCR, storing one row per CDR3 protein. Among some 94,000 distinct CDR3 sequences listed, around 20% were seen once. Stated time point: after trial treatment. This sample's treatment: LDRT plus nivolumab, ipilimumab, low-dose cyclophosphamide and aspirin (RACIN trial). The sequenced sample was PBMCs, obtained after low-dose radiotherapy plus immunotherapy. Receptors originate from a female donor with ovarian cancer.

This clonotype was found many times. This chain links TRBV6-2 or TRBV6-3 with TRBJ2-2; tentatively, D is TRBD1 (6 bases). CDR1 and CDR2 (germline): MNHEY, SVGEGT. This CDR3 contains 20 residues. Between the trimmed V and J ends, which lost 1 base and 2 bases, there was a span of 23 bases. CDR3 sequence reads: CASSYLRIGIGQLNTGELFF. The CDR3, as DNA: TGTGCCAGCAGTTACTTGAGAATTGGAATCGGACAGTTAAACACCGGGGAGCTGTTTTTT.

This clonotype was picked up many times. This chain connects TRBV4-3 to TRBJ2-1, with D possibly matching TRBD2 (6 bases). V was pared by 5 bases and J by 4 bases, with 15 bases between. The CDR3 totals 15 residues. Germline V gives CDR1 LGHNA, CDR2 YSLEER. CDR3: CASSATGTFYNEQFF. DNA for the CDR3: TGCGCCAGCAGCGCCACCGGGACTTTTTACAATGAGCAGTTCTTC.

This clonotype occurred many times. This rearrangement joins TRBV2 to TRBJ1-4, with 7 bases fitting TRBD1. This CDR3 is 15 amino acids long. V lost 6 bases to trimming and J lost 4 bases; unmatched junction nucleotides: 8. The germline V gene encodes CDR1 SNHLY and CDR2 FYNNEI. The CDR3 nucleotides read TGTGCCAGCAGCCCGAAGACAGGGTTTAATGAAAAACTGTTTTTT. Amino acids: CASSPKTGFNEKLFF.

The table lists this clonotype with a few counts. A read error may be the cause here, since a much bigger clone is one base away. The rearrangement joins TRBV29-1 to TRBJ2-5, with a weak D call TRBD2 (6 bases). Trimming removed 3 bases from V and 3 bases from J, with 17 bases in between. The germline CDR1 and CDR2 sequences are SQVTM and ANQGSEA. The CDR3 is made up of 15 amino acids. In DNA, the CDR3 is TGCAGCGTTGACCCTCGTAGAGGGAGGAAAGAGACCCAGTACTTC. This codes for CSVDPRRGRKETQYF.

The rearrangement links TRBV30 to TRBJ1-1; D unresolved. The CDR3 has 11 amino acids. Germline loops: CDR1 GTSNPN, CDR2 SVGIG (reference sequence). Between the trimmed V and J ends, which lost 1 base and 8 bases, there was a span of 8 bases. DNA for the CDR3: TGTGCCTGGAGTGGGTCGCTAGAAGCTTTCTTT. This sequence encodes CAWSGSLEAFF. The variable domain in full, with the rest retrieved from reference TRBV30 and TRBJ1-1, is SQTIHQWPATLVQPVGSPLSLECTVEGTSNPNLYWYRQAAGRGLQLLFYSVGIGQISSEVPQNLSASRPQDRQFILSSKKLLLSDSGFYLCAWSGSLEAFFGQGTRLTVV.